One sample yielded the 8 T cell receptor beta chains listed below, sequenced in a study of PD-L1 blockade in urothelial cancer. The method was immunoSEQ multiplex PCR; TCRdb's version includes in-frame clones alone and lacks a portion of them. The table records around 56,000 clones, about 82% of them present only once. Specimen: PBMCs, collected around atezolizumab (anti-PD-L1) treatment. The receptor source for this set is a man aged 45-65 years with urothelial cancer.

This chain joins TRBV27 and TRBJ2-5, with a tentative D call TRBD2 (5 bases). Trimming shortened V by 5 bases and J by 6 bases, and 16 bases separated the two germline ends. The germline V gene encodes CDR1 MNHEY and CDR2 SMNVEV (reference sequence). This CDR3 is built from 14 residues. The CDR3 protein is CASSRAPGWKTQYF. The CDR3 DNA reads TGTGCCAGCAGTCGGGCACCGGGGTGGAAGACCCAGTACTTC.

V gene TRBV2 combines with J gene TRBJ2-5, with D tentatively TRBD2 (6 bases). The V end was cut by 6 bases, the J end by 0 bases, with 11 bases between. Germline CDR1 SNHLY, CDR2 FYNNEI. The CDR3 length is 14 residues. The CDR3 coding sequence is TGTGCCAGCAGCCGGGACTGGGACCAAGAGACCCAGTACTTC. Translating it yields CASSRDWDQETQYF.

As DNA, the CDR3 is TGCGCCAGCAGAAGGCTAGCGGTGACGAACACCGGGGAGCTGTTTTTT. This translates into CASRRLAVTNTGELFF. This chain joins TRBV5-1 and TRBJ2-2; 7 bases line up with TRBD2. The length of the CDR3 is 16 residues. V trimming: 5 bases; J trimming: 0 bases; junction bases outside the gene matches: 7. Germline loops: CDR1 SGHRS, CDR2 YFSETQ.

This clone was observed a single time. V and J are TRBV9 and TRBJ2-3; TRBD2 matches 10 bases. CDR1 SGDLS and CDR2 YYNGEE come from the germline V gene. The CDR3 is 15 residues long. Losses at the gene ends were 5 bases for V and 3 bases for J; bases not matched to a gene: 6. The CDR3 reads CASSLAGDRTDTQYF. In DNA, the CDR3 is TGTGCCAGCAGTCTAGCGGGGGATAGGACAGATACGCAGTATTTT. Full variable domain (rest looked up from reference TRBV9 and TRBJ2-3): DSGVTQTPKHLITATGQRVTLRCSPRSGDLSVYWYQQSLDQGLQFLIQYYNGEERAKGNILERFSAQQFPDLHSELNLSSLELGDSALYFCASSLAGDRTDTQYFGPGTRLTVL.

The CDR3 sequence: CASSTKGLPNTGELFF. The CDR3 nucleotides read TGTGCCAGTAGTACGAAGGGACTTCCGAACACCGGGGAGCTGTTTTTT. This chain connects TRBV19 to TRBJ2-2; perhaps TRBD2 as D (6 bases). The V gene lost 4 bases and the J gene lost 0 bases, with 12 bases spanning the gap. CDR1 LNHDA and CDR2 SQIVND come from the germline V gene (reference sequence). This CDR3 has 16 amino acids.

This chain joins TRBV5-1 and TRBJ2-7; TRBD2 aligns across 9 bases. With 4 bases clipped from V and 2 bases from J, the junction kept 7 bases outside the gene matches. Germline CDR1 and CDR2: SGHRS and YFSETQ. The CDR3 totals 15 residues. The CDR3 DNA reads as TGCGCCAGCAGCGCGACTAGCGGAGCCCCCTACGAGCAGTACTTC. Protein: CASSATSGAPYEQYF.

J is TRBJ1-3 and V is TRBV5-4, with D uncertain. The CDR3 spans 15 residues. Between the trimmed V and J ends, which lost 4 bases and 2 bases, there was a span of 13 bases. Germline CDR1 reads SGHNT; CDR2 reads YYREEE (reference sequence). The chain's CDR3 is CASSRGAGTGNTIYF. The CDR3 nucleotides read TGTGCCAGCAGCCGTGGCGCAGGTACTGGAAACACCATATATTTT. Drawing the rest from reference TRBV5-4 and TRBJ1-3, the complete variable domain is ETGVTQSPTHLIKTRGQQVTLRCSSQSGHNTVSWYQQALGQGPQFIFQYYREEENGRGNFPPRFSGLQFPNYSSELNVNALELDDSALYLCASSRGAGTGNTIYFGEGSWLTVV.

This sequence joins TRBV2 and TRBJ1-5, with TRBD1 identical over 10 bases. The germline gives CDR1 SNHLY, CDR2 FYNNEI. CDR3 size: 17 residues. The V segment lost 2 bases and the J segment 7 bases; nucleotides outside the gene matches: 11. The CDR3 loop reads CASSEIGTGDREQPQHF. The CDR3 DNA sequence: TGTGCCAGCAGTGAAATCGGGACAGGGGATCGGGAGCAGCCCCAGCATTTT.